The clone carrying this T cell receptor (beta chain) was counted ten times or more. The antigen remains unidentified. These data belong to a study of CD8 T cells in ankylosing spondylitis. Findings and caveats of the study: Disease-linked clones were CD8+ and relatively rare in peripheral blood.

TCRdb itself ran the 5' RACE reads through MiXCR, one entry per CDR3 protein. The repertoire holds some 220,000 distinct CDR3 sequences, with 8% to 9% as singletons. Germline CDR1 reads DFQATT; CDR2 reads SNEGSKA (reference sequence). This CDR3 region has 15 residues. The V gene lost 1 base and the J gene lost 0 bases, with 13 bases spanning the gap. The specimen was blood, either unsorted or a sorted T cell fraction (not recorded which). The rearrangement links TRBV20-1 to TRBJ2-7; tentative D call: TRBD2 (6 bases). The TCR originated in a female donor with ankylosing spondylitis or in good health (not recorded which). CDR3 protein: CSARVPTSPSYEQYF. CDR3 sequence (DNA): TGCAGTGCTAGAGTACCCACTAGCCCCTCCTACGAGCAGTACTTC.